This T cell receptor beta chain was obtained from a study of blood T cell repertoires in COVID-19 (dated by TCRdb to about 2020). Study-wide context: The collaborator samples originated in the United States, Italy and Spain and spanned the acute and convalescent phases of COVID-19. The samples were drawn from two sources: the first 160 participants of the ongoing ImmuneRACE study, and some 1,300 subjects contributed by 6 global collaborators. The dataset comprised deeply sampled blood TCRbeta repertoires from subjects exposed to, actively infected with, or recovered from COVID-19. Where available, HLA class I and class II types were obtained from metadata supplied by the sample provider rather than from assay-based typing. The repertoires were released in a freely available public database meant as a resource for research on the immune response to SARS-CoV-2. Sample metadata almost always included a de-identified subject ID, COVID-19 status, age in years and sex. The material from the prospective study consisted of cDNA or gDNA derived from T cells, B-cell-depleted T cells, or PBMCs.

What the authors observed across the whole study: Clinical and demographic metadata were provided uncurated, with the amount varying by source and participant.

Collaborating institutions collected whole blood in K2EDTA tubes following their own protocols. For TCRbeta analysis, collaborators shipped samples in one of three forms: frozen whole blood, isolated PBMCs, or DNA extracted from either of those sample types. The CDR3, from cysteine to phenylalanine, totals 13 residues. Of all the DNA, just the CDR3 is kept, 39 bases in frame from base 1. V drops 5 bases and J drops 7 bases, leaving 9 bases in between. The immunoSEQ Assay, a bias-controlled multiplex PCR, was used to amplify TCRbeta CDR3 regions from genomic DNA. From the authors' description of their analysis: The number of nucleated cells in each sample was estimated from the amplification of reference gene primers within the assay. To quantify the absolute abundance of each unique TCRbeta CDR3 rearrangement, sequence reads were collapsed and filtered. Productive Simpson clonality was computed per sample as the square root of Simpson's diversity index over productive rearrangements. The clones in this table, taken by TCRdb from immuneACCESS, are in-frame only. Not every clone is retained; where verified, under half of the shortfall comes from an unresolved V gene, and the cause of the rest is unknown. The DNA was the basis for D and trimming; V, J and clone size are from that table. Present in this sample are fewer than 30,000 clones, 81% of which were seen just once. The ten biggest clones cover around 50% of the sample.

Comment on this clone: What antigen it recognizes has not been identified. Per-base qualities were not stored, and no clone one base away is much larger.

The sequencing sample was made of peripheral blood. The receptor was isolated from a man aged 45 to 65 with active or convalescent COVID-19. The sequence is built from TRBV12-3 or TRBV12-4 and TRBJ1-6, and possibly TRBD1, on 5 matching bases. The CDR3 loop reads CASSIQENSPLHF. The nucleotide sequence is TGTGCCAGCAGTATACAGGAGAATTCACCCCTCCACTTT.